The 30 T cell receptor beta chains listed next were all sequenced from one sample in a study of blood T cell repertoires in COVID-19 (dated by TCRdb to 2020 to 2022). Libraries came from the immunoSEQ multiplex PCR assay. TCRdb mirrors the immuneACCESS table, restricted to in-frame sequences. Some clones are absent from its copies; in checked studies, under half trace to an unresolved V gene, and the reason for the others is unknown. This sample comprises 200,000 to 300,000 clones, about 87% of them detected only once. Jointly, the top ten make up 5.5% to 7.5% of the sample. Sample: peripheral blood. These receptors all come from a woman aged 70-85 years with active or convalescent COVID-19.

The V gene is TRBV12-3 or TRBV12-4, the J gene TRBJ1-2; TRBD1 is a possible D gene (6 bases). CDR3 length: 12 residues. Trimming left V 8 bases short and J 7 bases short, with 14 bases between. The CDR3 region is CASVPGVGGYTF. As DNA, the CDR3 is TGTGCCAGCGTCCCAGGGGTCGGTGGCTACACCTTC.

This chain connects TRBV28 to TRBJ1-1; D remains ambiguous. Germline assignment: CDR1 MDHEN and CDR2 SYDVKM. V lost 7 bases, J lost 4 bases, and 16 bases lay in between. This CDR3 spans 14 amino acids. The CDR3 DNA follows: TGTGCCAGCACCGGCCTGCCTCGGGTCACTGAAGCTTTCTTT. Its translation: CASTGLPRVTEAFF.

This clone was counted only a few times. V gene TRBV4-1 combines with J gene TRBJ1-4, with D unresolved. The germline CDR1 and CDR2 sequences are MGHRA and YSYEKL. The CDR3 length is 19 residues. Trimming pared 0 bases from V and 0 bases from J, leaving 17 bases between. The CDR3: CASSQDRKTADATNEKLFF. As DNA, the CDR3 is TGCGCCAGCAGCCAAGATAGAAAAACAGCCGATGCAACTAATGAAAAACTGTTTTTT.

V gene TRBV3-1 (or the pseudogene TRBV3-2) combines with J gene TRBJ2-7, with TRBD1 matching over 8 bases. Trimming removed 3 bases from V and 0 bases from J; junction bases left unmatched: 7. This CDR3 contains 16 residues. Germline V gives CDR1 LGHDT, CDR2 YNNKEL (reference sequence). The CDR3 DNA is TGTGCCAGCAGCCACCCCGGACAGGGTTACTCCTACGAGCAGTACTTC. Its protein product is CASSHPGQGYSYEQYF.

The rearrangement links TRBV27 to TRBJ2-1; 8 positions match TRBD1. The ends lost 10 bases at V and 7 bases at J; junction bases unmatched: 6. The CDR3 spans 12 residues. Germline values: CDR1 MNHEY, CDR2 SMNVEV (reference sequence). The CDR3 DNA sequence: TGTGCCACCCACAGGGGGGAGAATGAGCAGTTCTTC. Encoded protein: CATHRGENEQFF.

The genes are TRBV11-2 and TRBJ1-2; weak D call: TRBD1 (5 bases). V was cut by 1 base and J by 6 bases, with 12 bases left in between. This CDR3 is built from 14 residues. Germline loops: CDR1 SGHAT, CDR2 FQNNGV. The CDR3 nucleotides are TGTGCCAGCAGCTTAGGTGACAGATCAAATGGCTACACCTTC. It is translated as CASSLGDRSNGYTF.

The V gene is TRBV7-9, the J gene TRBJ1-6; 9 bases fit TRBD1. In germline, CDR1 is SEHNR, CDR2 FQNEAQ (reference sequence). The CDR3 contains 14 residues. J was trimmed by 10 bases and V by 6 bases; bases with no gene match: 7. The CDR3 bases are TGTGCCAGCAGGGGGACAGGGTCGGAATCACCCCTCCACTTT. Its protein product is CASRGTGSESPLHF. Combining the CDR3 with reference TRBV7-9 and TRBJ1-6 gives the whole variable domain DTGVSQNPRHKITKRGQNVTFRCDPISEHNRLYWYRQTLGQGPEFLTYFQNEAQLEKSRLLSDRFSAERPKGSFSTLEIQRTEQGDSAMYLCASRGTGSESPLHFGNGTRLTVT.

The V gene is TRBV12-5, the J gene TRBJ2-1, with 7 positions matching TRBD2. The V gene end was trimmed by 2 bases and the J gene end by 5 bases; junction bases not matched to a gene: 3. The germline gives CDR1 LGHNT, CDR2 FRNRAP. This CDR3 comprises 14 residues. In nucleotides, the CDR3 is TGTGCTAGTGGTTTGACTAGCGCTAACAATGAGCAGTTCTTC. Residues: CASGLTSANNEQFF.

The chain employs TRBV27 and TRBJ1-2, with D perhaps TRBD1 (5 bases). CDR1 and CDR2 from the germline V gene are MNHEY and SMNVEV (reference sequence). V lost 5 bases and J 3 bases, leaving 13 bases between the germline ends. This CDR3 region has 14 residues. This CDR3 reads CASSPRGDYYGYTF. CDR3 in DNA: TGTGCCAGCAGTCCCCGCGGGGACTACTATGGCTACACCTTC.

V usage is TRBV7-6 and J usage is TRBJ2-2; the D gene is possibly TRBD2 (6 bases). Germline V gene lookup returns CDR1 SGHVS and CDR2 FNYEAQ. There are 14 residues in the CDR3. Trimming left V 5 bases short and J 7 bases short, with 14 bases between. The CDR3: CASSPGLRGGELFF. CDR3 DNA sequence: TGTGCCAGCAGCCCGGGACTCCGTGGCGGGGAGCTGTTTTTT.

The chain has TRBV5-1 and TRBJ1-3; 8 positions match TRBD1. Germline loops: CDR1 SGHRS, CDR2 YFSETQ. The CDR3 has 14 amino acids. V shed 4 bases, J shed 4 bases, and the junction held 4 bases outside the gene matches. CDR3 sequence reads: CASSAGQEGNTIYF. The DNA of the CDR3 is TGCGCCAGCAGCGCGGGACAGGAGGGAAACACCATATATTTT.

This chain connects TRBV7-2 to TRBJ2-1; 11 bases map to TRBD1. The trim removed 2 bases at V and 9 bases at J, leaving 9 bases unmatched. CDR1 is SGHTA, CDR2 FQGNSA, per germline. The CDR3 is 16 amino acids. CDR3 sequence reads: CASSLRGQGASFEQFF. The DNA of the CDR3 is TGTGCCAGCAGCTTACGAGGACAGGGGGCGTCTTTTGAGCAGTTCTTC.

Concerning this clone: One end of the junction does not line up with germline, which may come from a read error. The chain carries TRBV19 and TRBJ2-3, with 9 bases that match TRBD2. The CDR3 is 17 residues long. Germline assignment: CDR1 LNHDA and CDR2 SQIVND (reference sequence). The CDR3 region is CASSIGNSGGGTDTQYF. The CDR3 DNA reads as TGTGCCAGCAGTATAGGAAATAGCGGGGGAGGAACAGATACGCAGTATTTT.

The chain is built from TRBV2 and TRBJ1-2, with 8 bases fitting TRBD1. This CDR3 spans 16 amino acids. J gave up 6 bases and V 6 bases, and 15 bases lay outside the gene matches. CDR1 and CDR2 from the germline V gene are SNHLY and FYNNEI. For the CDR3, the DNA is TGTGCCAGCAGCCCATCAACTCGGACAGGGCCCAATGGCTACACCTTC. Its translation: CASSPSTRTGPNGYTF.

The rearrangement joins TRBV6-2 or TRBV6-3 to TRBJ2-2, with TRBD1 identical over 9 bases. V gave up 6 bases and J gave up 2 bases; unmatched junction bases: 7. This CDR3 comprises 16 residues. Germline CDR1 and CDR2: MNHEY and SVGEGT. The CDR3 nucleotides are TGTGCCAGCAGCAGACAGGGGGTCCTAAACACCGGGGAGCTGTTTTTT. Protein: CASSRQGVLNTGELFF.

The rearrangement joins TRBV7-3 to TRBJ2-6; no clear D gene. Trimming shortened V by 4 bases and J by 0 bases, and 7 bases separated the two germline ends. This CDR3 has 15 residues. Germline V CDR1 and CDR2: SGHTA, FQGTGA. The CDR3 region is CASSSPSSGANVLTF. CDR3 DNA sequence: TGTGCCAGCAGCTCGCCGAGCTCTGGGGCCAACGTCCTGACTTTC. Combining the CDR3 with reference TRBV7-3 and TRBJ2-6 gives the whole variable domain GAGVSQTPSNKVTEKGKYVELRCDPISGHTALYWYRQSLGQGPEFLIYFQGTGAADDSGLPNDRFFAVRPEGSVSTLKIQRTERGDSAVYLCASSSPSSGANVLTFGAGSRLTVL.

The chain joins TRBV2 to TRBJ2-1; D possibly corresponds to TRBD2 (7 bases). This CDR3 has 16 amino acids. The germline V gene encodes CDR1 SNHLY and CDR2 FYNNEI. V was trimmed by 3 bases and J by 5 bases, leaving 17 bases between them. The CDR3 DNA follows: TGTGCCAGCAGTGATGGTCCGGGGGGCCTTCACAATGAGCAGTTCTTC. This encodes CASSDGPGGLHNEQFF. Variable domain in full (rest from reference TRBV2 and TRBJ2-1): EPEVTQTPSHQVTQMGQEVILRCVPISNHLYFYWYRQILGQKVEFLVSFYNNEISEKSEIFDDQFSVERPDGSNFTLKIRSTKLEDSAMYFCASSDGPGGLHNEQFFGPGTRLTVL.

The chain carries TRBV7-2 and TRBJ2-7; the match to TRBD1 covers 8 bases. The germline CDR1 and CDR2 sequences are SGHTA and FQGNSA. This CDR3 comprises 14 residues. J gave up 4 bases and V 2 bases, and 4 bases lay outside the gene matches. This CDR3 is CASSLLGTGYEQYF. The CDR3 nucleotides read TGTGCCAGCAGCTTATTGGGGACAGGTTACGAGCAGTACTTC.

The rearrangement uses TRBV27 and TRBJ1-5, with TRBD1 matching over 10 bases. V lost 7 bases, J lost 7 bases, and 7 bases stayed unmatched. Germline V gives CDR1 MNHEY, CDR2 SMNVEV (reference sequence). This CDR3 has 14 amino acids. CDR3 region: CASKRTGGEQPQHF. CDR3 in DNA: TGTGCCAGCAAGCGGACAGGGGGAGAACAGCCCCAGCATTTT.

The chain couples TRBV7-9 to TRBJ2-3; 11 bases align to TRBD2. V lost 4 bases and J lost 2; bases outside the gene matches: 8. The CDR3 loop spans 17 amino acids. Germline loops: CDR1 SEHNR, CDR2 FQNEAQ (reference sequence). CDR3 region: CASSSQWTSGFTDTQYF. The DNA for the CDR3 is TGTGCCAGCAGCTCACAGTGGACTAGCGGGTTCACAGATACGCAGTATTTT.

V usage is TRBV27 and J usage is TRBJ1-6, with D possibly matching TRBD1 (6 bases). Trimming stripped 8 bases from V and 5 bases from J, with 13 bases between. This CDR3 region has 14 residues. Germline loops: CDR1 MNHEY, CDR2 SMNVEV (reference sequence). CDR3 in amino acids: CASARDTNNSPLHF. DNA of the CDR3: TGTGCCAGCGCCCGGGACACCAATAATTCACCCCTCCACTTT.

V is TRBV5-1 and J is TRBJ1-4; 8 nucleotides agree with TRBD1. Germline V gene data show CDR1 as SGHRS and CDR2 as YFSETQ. The J segment lost 7 bases and the V segment lost 3 bases, leaving 5 bases of the junction unmatched. There are 14 residues in the CDR3. CDR3 amino acids: CASSSGQGLEKLFF. The CDR3 DNA follows: TGCGCCAGCAGCTCCGGACAGGGCCTTGAAAAACTGTTTTTT.

The rearrangement uses TRBV6-2 or TRBV6-3 and TRBJ2-1, with 10 bases aligning to TRBD2. The CDR3 sequence is 14 residues long. The trim removed 2 bases at V and 9 bases at J, leaving 4 bases unmatched. Germline V gene lookup returns CDR1 MNHEY and CDR2 SVGEGT. DNA for the CDR3: TGTGCCAGCAGTTACAGCGGGGGGGTCGCTGAGCAGTTCTTC. It codes for CASSYSGGVAEQFF.

The rearrangement links TRBV7-9 to TRBJ1-3; D unclear. Trimming stripped 3 bases from V and 2 bases from J, with 8 bases between. Germline V gives CDR1 SEHNR, CDR2 FQNEAQ (reference sequence). CDR3 size: 14 residues. The CDR3 sequence: CASSFGEAGNTIYF. The CDR3 bases are TGTGCCAGCAGCTTCGGGGAGGCTGGAAACACCATATATTTT.

The chain links TRBV19 to TRBJ1-4; D unclear. The V end was cut by 7 bases, the J end by 4 bases, with 16 bases between. The germline V gene has CDR1 LNHDA and CDR2 SQIVND (reference sequence). CDR3 length: 15 amino acids. CDR3 in amino acids: CASTSGPGLNEKLFF. The CDR3 DNA sequence: TGTGCCAGTACCTCAGGTCCAGGTCTTAATGAAAAACTGTTTTTT.

This chain joins TRBV5-3 and TRBJ2-5; perhaps TRBD1 as D (5 bases). TRBV5-3 carries the ORF label, with uncertain function. The ends were cut back, 2 bases at V and 5 bases at J, with 10 bases in the middle. The CDR3 loop spans 13 amino acids. Written as DNA, the CDR3 is TGTGCCAGAAGCTTATCTCAGGGTGAGACCCAGTACTTC. Its protein is CARSLSQGETQYF.

The rearrangement uses TRBV11-3 and TRBJ2-1; D ambiguous. CDR3 length: 13 residues. In germline, CDR1 is SGHNT, CDR2 YENEEA. V was clipped by 0 bases and J by 4 bases, with 4 bases between them. The CDR3 nucleotides are TGTGCCAGCAGCTTAGAAGAGTACAATGAGCAGTTCTTC. Translated, it gives CASSLEEYNEQFF.

The chain carries TRBV10-1 and TRBJ2-1; D not certain. The CDR3 has 12 residues. The germline V gene encodes CDR1 WNHNN and CDR2 SYGVQD (reference sequence). Trimming stripped 11 bases from V and 10 bases from J, with 18 bases between. The CDR3 protein is CAPRVELQEQFF. CDR3 coding DNA: TGCGCCCCTAGAGTTGAGCTTCAAGAGCAGTTCTTC.

The chain couples TRBV4-3 to TRBJ1-1; TRBD1 might be the D (6 bases). Trimming pared 4 bases from V and 4 bases from J, leaving 16 bases between. Germline V gene sequence: CDR1 LGHNA, CDR2 YSLEER. This CDR3 contains 15 residues. CDR3 loop: CASSLGTTKATEAFF. CDR3 sequence (DNA): TGCGCCAGCAGCCTTGGGACAACCAAGGCCACTGAAGCTTTCTTT.

As to this clone: Distinct nucleotide sequences in the sample also encode this CDR3. This chain links TRBV5-1 with TRBJ2-7; a weak D match, TRBD2 (7 bases). The germline CDR1 and CDR2 sequences are SGHRS and YFSETQ. V was clipped by 2 bases and J by 2 bases, with 14 bases between them. CDR3 length equals 15 residues. The CDR3 DNA reads as TGCGCCAGCAGCTTAGGGGGGGTCGGCGCCTACGAGCAGTACTTC. Protein product: CASSLGGVGAYEQYF. Full variable domain (missing parts from reference TRBV5-1 and TRBJ2-7): KAGVTQTPRYLIKTRGQQVTLSCSPISGHRSVSWYQQTPGQGLQFLFEYFSETQRNKGNFPGRFSGRQFSNSRSEMNVSTLELGDSALYLCASSLGGVGAYEQYFGPGTRLTVT.